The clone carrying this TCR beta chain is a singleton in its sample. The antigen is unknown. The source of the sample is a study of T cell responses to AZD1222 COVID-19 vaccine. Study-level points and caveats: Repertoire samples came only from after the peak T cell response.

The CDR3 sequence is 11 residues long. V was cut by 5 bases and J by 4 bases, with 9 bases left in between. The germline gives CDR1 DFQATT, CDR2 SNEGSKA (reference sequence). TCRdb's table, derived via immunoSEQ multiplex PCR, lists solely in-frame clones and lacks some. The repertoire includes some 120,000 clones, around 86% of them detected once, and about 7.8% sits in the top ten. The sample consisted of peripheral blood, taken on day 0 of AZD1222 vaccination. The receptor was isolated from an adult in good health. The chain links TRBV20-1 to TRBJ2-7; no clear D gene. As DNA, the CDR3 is TGCAGTGCTGTTGACCAGTACGAGCAGTACTTC. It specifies CSAVDQYEQYF.